The 30 T cell receptor beta chains below come from one sample, sequenced in a study of blood T cell repertoires in COVID-19 (dated by TCRdb to 2020 to 2022). The receptor library was made with the immunoSEQ multiplex PCR assay. Imported from immuneACCESS, the table was reduced by TCRdb to in-frame sequences with V and J called. These copies leave out some clones; in studies compared against another copy, an unresolved V gene accounts for under half, and the cause of the remainder is not known. For this sample the table gives 270,000 or so clones, of which 86% were detected only once. The ten largest make up 2.6% of the sample. The sequenced sample was PBMCs or T cells enriched from blood (not recorded which). The receptors were gathered from a woman aged 18-29 years who had recovered from COVID-19.

The chain links TRBV7-2 to TRBJ1-3, with TRBD1 matching 8 bases. The trim removed 4 bases at V and 6 bases at J, leaving 5 bases unmatched. Germline V gene data show CDR1 as SGHTA and CDR2 as FQGNSA. The CDR3 sequence is 14 residues long. CDR3 DNA: TGTGCCAGCAGCTATCGGACAGGGCAAAACACCATATATTTT. It translates to CASSYRTGQNTIYF.

CDR3 sequence: CASSWTENTEAFF. The CDR3 DNA reads as TGTGCCAGCAGTTGGACAGAGAACACTGAAGCTTTCTTT. V usage is TRBV12-3 or TRBV12-4 and J usage is TRBJ1-1; a weak D match, TRBD1 (6 bases). V lost 4 bases and J lost 1, with 7 bases in between. CDR3 size: 13 residues.

This chain connects TRBV28 to TRBJ2-7, with 10 bases matching TRBD2. The CDR3 spans 15 residues. V shed 6 bases, J shed 2 bases, and the junction held 7 bases outside the gene matches. The germline CDR1 and CDR2 sequences are MDHEN and SYDVKM. For the CDR3, the DNA is TGTGCCAGCAGGAAAGGGACTAGCGTCGCCTACGAGCAGTACTTC. Residues: CASRKGTSVAYEQYF.

With regard to this clone: Other DNA sequences from this sample encode an identical CDR3 as well. CDR3 in DNA: TGTGCCAGCAGCTTGGGACTAGCGTCCTACGAGCAGTACTTC. This translates into CASSLGLASYEQYF. The chain couples TRBV7-2 to TRBJ2-7, with 10 bases lining up with TRBD2. Germline V gene lookup returns CDR1 SGHTA and CDR2 FQGNSA. The junction had 0 bases not matched to a gene; V was cut back by 3 bases and J by 1 base. This CDR3 has 14 residues.

The V and J genes are TRBV27 and TRBJ2-1; 8 nucleotides line up with TRBD2. Germline V gene lookup returns CDR1 MNHEY and CDR2 SMNVEV (reference sequence). V shed 0 bases and J 9 bases; nucleotides not matched to a gene: 10. This CDR3 is built from 16 residues. CDR3 loop: CASSLSTGGAWGEQFF. The CDR3 bases are TGTGCCAGCAGTTTATCTACCGGGGGGGCCTGGGGTGAGCAGTTCTTC.

The rearrangement links TRBV15 to TRBJ2-1, with D possibly TRBD1 on 5 matching bases. The CDR3 is made up of 15 amino acids. V was cut by 0 bases and J by 4 bases, with 10 bases left in between. Germline CDR1 is LNHNV and CDR2 is YYDKDF (reference sequence). The CDR3 loop reads CATSRDLGQYNEQFF. CDR3 bases: TGTGCCACCAGCAGAGATTTGGGGCAGTACAATGAGCAGTTCTTC.

The gene calls are TRBV4-2 and TRBJ1-1, with 7 bases matching TRBD1. The CDR3 spans 15 residues. V trimming: 2 bases; J trimming: 0 bases; junction bases outside the gene matches: 3. Germline CDR1 LGHNA, CDR2 YNFKEQ. In DNA form, the CDR3 reads TGTGCCAGCAGCCAAAACAGGGGCTTGAACACTGAAGCTTTCTTT. Amino acid sequence: CASSQNRGLNTEAFF.

The rearrangement joins TRBV5-1 to TRBJ2-2; 8 bases line up with TRBD2. Germline lookup yields CDR1 SGHRS and CDR2 YFSETQ. Trimming at V came to 4 bases and at J to 2 bases, leaving 7 bases not matched to a gene. The CDR3 sequence is 16 residues long. CDR3 loop: CASSARTSSNTGELFF. In DNA, the CDR3 is TGCGCCAGCAGCGCCCGGACTAGCAGTAACACCGGGGAGCTGTTTTTT.

The CDR3 DNA sequence: TGTGCCAGCAGTTACGCCCTCGGGACAGGGGCAGAGACCCAGTACTTC. It translates to CASSYALGTGAETQYF. The gene calls are TRBV6-5 and TRBJ2-5, with 10 bases aligning to TRBD1. Germline CDR1 and CDR2: MNHEY and SVGAGI. The CDR3 contains 16 residues. J gave up 4 bases and V 2 bases, and 7 bases lay outside the gene matches.

This chain joins TRBV15 and TRBJ1-6; D is possibly TRBD1 (5 bases). The CDR3 is made up of 17 amino acids. Germline CDR1 LNHNV, CDR2 YYDKDF (reference sequence). Trimming stripped 0 bases from V and 2 bases from J, with 11 bases between. This CDR3 reads CATSRDFRGPYNSPLHF. CDR3 DNA sequence: TGTGCCACCAGCAGAGATTTTAGGGGTCCCTATAATTCACCCCTCCACTTT.

The chain couples TRBV11-2 to TRBJ1-1, with D unresolved. This CDR3 has 17 residues. The germline V gene encodes CDR1 SGHAT and CDR2 FQNNGV. The V end lost 1 base, the J end lost 4 bases, and 19 bases lay between the germline ends. The CDR3 nucleotides are TGTGCCAGCAGCTTAGGAGTAACGGAGGTACTGAGCACTGAAGCTTTCTTT. Protein: CASSLGVTEVLSTEAFF.

The sample holds a few counts of this clone. This chain uses TRBV7-8 with TRBJ1-3, with D possibly matching TRBD1 (5 bases). Trimming left V 8 bases short and J 0 bases short, with 14 bases between. The germline CDR1 and CDR2 sequences are SGHVS and FQNEAQ. The CDR3 runs 15 residues. CDR3 in amino acids: CASSISDSSGNTIYF. The DNA for the CDR3 is TGTGCCAGCTCCATCTCAGACAGCTCTGGAAACACCATATATTTT.

V and J are TRBV28 and TRBJ2-1; TRBD2 aligns across 11 bases. The CDR3 spans 17 residues. The V gene's germline CDR1 is MDHEN and CDR2 SYDVKM. V dropped 5 bases and J dropped 10; count of bases not matched to a gene: 16. CDR3 DNA: TGTGCCAGCAGTAGGGAGTATAGCGGGAGGGCGGCAGGGGAGCAGTTCTTC. Its translation is CASSREYSGRAAGEQFF.

For this clone: The same CDR3 arises from other DNA sequences in this sample as well. The chain carries TRBV5-1 and TRBJ2-1, with TRBD2 matching over 13 bases. This CDR3 has 15 residues. V lost 5 bases and J lost 4; bases outside the gene matches: 3. The germline CDR1 and CDR2 sequences are SGHRS and YFSETQ. The CDR3 nucleotides are TGCGCCAGCAGTCGGACTAGCGGGGGTTACAATGAGCAGTTCTTC. Protein sequence: CASSRTSGGYNEQFF.

The chain couples TRBV19 to TRBJ1-1; TRBD1 is a possible D gene (6 bases). The CDR3 has 16 amino acids. In germline, CDR1 is LNHDA, CDR2 SQIVND (reference sequence). V shed 9 bases and J shed 3 bases, with 23 bases lying between them. The CDR3 is CASNAGPGGSDTEAFF. The DNA of the CDR3 is TGTGCCAGCAACGCAGGTCCGGGGGGCTCGGACACTGAAGCTTTCTTT.

This clone was recorded once. The chain links TRBV18 to TRBJ1-1; D remains ambiguous. From germline, CDR1 is KGHSH and CDR2 LQKENI. V was trimmed by 2 bases and J by 2 bases, leaving 9 bases between them. This CDR3 region has 14 residues. Here the CDR3 reads CASSPNGDNTEAFF. In DNA form, the CDR3 reads TGTGCCAGCTCACCAAACGGGGATAACACTGAAGCTTTCTTT.

The CDR3 region has the DNA TGTGCCAGCAGCTTAGTCTCGACCGGGGAGCTGTTTTTT. This translates into CASSLVSTGELFF. The V gene is TRBV7-8, the J gene TRBJ2-2, with unresolved D. Germline V CDR1 and CDR2: SGHVS, FQNEAQ. Trimming cost V 1 base and J 5 bases, with 5 bases left between them. The CDR3 totals 13 residues. Variable domain in full (rest from reference TRBV7-8 and TRBJ2-2): GAGVSQSPRYKVAKRGQDVALRCDPISGHVSLFWYQQALGQGPEFLTYFQNEAQLDKSGLPSDRFFAERPEGSVSTLKIQRTQQEDSAVYLCASSLVSTGELFFGEGSRLTVL.

This rearrangement joins TRBV28 to TRBJ1-2, with D possibly TRBD1 on 6 matching bases. V lost 6 bases, J lost 14 bases, and 13 bases lay in between. This CDR3 is 10 amino acids long. CDR1 MDHEN and CDR2 SYDVKM come from the germline V gene. CDR3 coding DNA: TGTGCCAGCAGCCACCGGGACACAACCTTC. It encodes CASSHRDTTF.

V gene TRBV4-3 combines with J gene TRBJ1-5, with TRBD1 as a possible D gene (5 bases). From germline, CDR1 is LGHNA and CDR2 YSLEER. V shed 1 base and J shed 4 bases, with 17 bases lying between them. CDR3 length: 17 residues. The CDR3: CASSQGVGAAKNQPQHF. CDR3 sequence (DNA): TGCGCCAGCAGCCAAGGGGTAGGGGCAGCTAAAAATCAGCCCCAGCATTTT.

The chain carries TRBV5-1 and TRBJ2-3, with 9 bases fitting TRBD1. CDR3 length: 14 amino acids. Losses at the gene ends were 4 bases for V and 3 bases for J; bases not matched to a gene: 3. Germline CDR1 SGHRS, CDR2 YFSETQ. CDR3 sequence reads: CASSPTGGTDTQYF. The DNA for the CDR3 is TGCGCCAGCAGCCCGACAGGGGGTACAGATACGCAGTATTTT.

This chain links TRBV7-2 with TRBJ1-5; TRBD1 matches 7 bases. Trimming at V came to 2 bases and at J to 6 bases, leaving 7 bases not matched to a gene. Germline V gives CDR1 SGHTA, CDR2 FQGNSA. The CDR3 runs to 15 residues. CDR3 nucleotide sequence: TGTGCCAGCAGCTTAAGACAGGGAGAGGCTCAGCCCCAGCATTTT. Its protein is CASSLRQGEAQPQHF.

The V gene is TRBV4-2, the J gene TRBJ2-7, with D unclear. This CDR3 contains 13 residues. Germline CDR1 LGHNA, CDR2 YNFKEQ. V shed 1 base and J shed 3 bases, with 7 bases lying between them. The DNA of the CDR3 is TGTGCCAGCAGCCAAGGGCAGTTCTACGAGCAGTACTTC. As protein: CASSQGQFYEQYF.

The chain links TRBV5-1 to TRBJ1-3; D is undetermined. The V end lost 0 bases, the J end lost 3 bases, and 10 bases lay between the germline ends. The V gene's germline CDR1 is SGHRS and CDR2 YFSETQ. The CDR3 consists of 15 residues. The CDR3 sequence is CASSLVLGGGNTIYF. CDR3 DNA: TGCGCCAGCAGCTTGGTTTTGGGAGGTGGAAACACCATATATTTT. The full variable domain, its missing parts supplied by reference TRBV5-1 and TRBJ1-3, is KAGVTQTPRYLIKTRGQQVTLSCSPISGHRSVSWYQQTPGQGLQFLFEYFSETQRNKGNFPGRFSGRQFSNSRSEMNVSTLELGDSALYLCASSLVLGGGNTIYFGEGSWLTVV.

The chain recombines TRBV2 with TRBJ1-2; 7 bases align to TRBD1. Germline CDR1 and CDR2: SNHLY and FYNNEI. The length of the CDR3 is 15 residues. With 5 bases clipped from V and 2 bases from J, the junction kept 8 bases outside the gene matches. Written as DNA, the CDR3 is TGTGCCAGCAGTCCCGGGACAGCCTCAAACTATGGCTACACCTTC. Protein product: CASSPGTASNYGYTF.

V and J are TRBV19 and TRBJ2-7; 9 positions agree with TRBD2. The J segment lost 2 bases and the V segment lost 1 base, leaving 15 bases of the junction unmatched. Germline loops: CDR1 LNHDA, CDR2 SQIVND (reference sequence). The CDR3 totals 19 residues. Here the CDR3 reads CASSIARGRLAGLTYEQYF. In DNA form, the CDR3 reads TGTGCCAGTAGTATAGCTCGGGGTCGTCTAGCGGGGCTTACCTACGAGCAGTACTTC.

The DNA for the CDR3 is TGTGCCAGCAGTTATGAGGGGGCAGCACAAGAGACCCAGTACTTC. This codes for CASSYEGAAQETQYF. The chain carries TRBV6-5 and TRBJ2-5, with 7 nucleotides matching TRBD1. V shed 3 bases, J shed 2 bases, and the junction held 6 bases outside the gene matches. Germline CDR1 is MNHEY and CDR2 is SVGAGI. The length of the CDR3 is 15 residues.

The J gene is TRBJ2-7, the V gene TRBV6-5; 12 bases map to TRBD1. The CDR3 runs 15 residues. J lost 11 bases, V lost 0 bases, and 8 bases had no gene match. Germline V gene lookup returns CDR1 MNHEY and CDR2 SVGAGI. The CDR3 spells CASSYSGTGGDLEYF. CDR3 sequence (DNA): TGTGCCAGCAGTTACTCTGGGACAGGGGGCGATTTGGAGTACTTC.

The chain couples TRBV7-9 to TRBJ1-5, with 8 bases aligning to TRBD1. The CDR3 spans 16 residues. The germline CDR1 and CDR2 sequences are SEHNR and FQNEAQ (reference sequence). V shed 5 bases and J 4 bases; nucleotides not matched to a gene: 10. CDR3 residues: CASSRDGQGKNQPQHF. The CDR3 DNA reads as TGTGCCAGCAGCCGTGATGGACAGGGTAAAAATCAGCCCCAGCATTTT.

This clone was seen once. The genes are TRBV20-1 and TRBJ1-2, with no clear D. V lost 3 bases and J 8 bases, leaving 7 bases between the germline ends. There are 10 residues in the CDR3. Germline-derived CDR1 and CDR2 are DFQATT and SNEGSKA (reference sequence). The CDR3 region has the DNA TGCAGTGCTAGTGGGCGGGGCTACACCTTC. Amino acid sequence: CSASGRGYTF.

The V gene is TRBV15, the J gene TRBJ2-3; TRBD1 agrees at 7 bases. The J segment lost 2 bases and the V segment lost 3 bases, leaving 8 bases of the junction unmatched. Germline-derived CDR1 and CDR2 are LNHNV and YYDKDF (reference sequence). This CDR3 region has 16 residues. Here the CDR3 reads CATSRGTESLTDTQYF. CDR3 in DNA: TGTGCCACCAGCAGGGGGACAGAATCCCTCACAGATACGCAGTATTTT.